The rows below give T cell receptor beta chains drawn from one sample of a study of blood T cell repertoires in COVID-19. Data came from immunoSEQ multiplex PCR; TCRdb stores just in-frame clones and leaves some out. The sample lists tens of thousands of clones; about three quarters were seen once. Sequenced: peripheral blood. The source is a woman older than 75 with acute or convalescent COVID-19. Both conserved end residues are part of each CDR3. The D gene is left open where the match is weak. Expanded clones get a size class; other rows say once, few or many, or leave the size out.

clone_size	d_call	j_call	v_call	cdr3_aa	cdr3_nt
few	.	TRBJ2-3	TRBV21-1	CASSKAPFRQGARDGF	TGTGCCAGCAGCAAAGCGCCCTTCAGACAGGGGGCGCGAGATGGGTTT
.	TRBD1	TRBJ2-7	TRBV28	CASSFPGQGAYEQYF	TGTGCCAGCAGTTTCCCGGGACAGGGAGCCTACGAGCAGTACTTC
.	.	TRBJ1-5	TRBV6-6	CASSGGGNQPQHF	TGTGCCAGCAGTGGCGGAGGGAATCAGCCCCAGCATTTT
few	.	TRBJ1-4	TRBV9	CASSVEGARGEKLFF	TGTGCCAGCAGCGTAGAAGGGGCCAGGGGTGAAAAACTGTTTTTT
.	TRBD1	TRBJ1-5	TRBV29-1	CSVGSTGESNQPQHF	TGCAGCGTCGGAAGCACAGGGGAGAGCAATCAGCCCCAGCATTTT
.	.	TRBJ2-3	TRBV28	CASSPFFADTQYF	TGTGCCAGCAGCCCCTTCTTCGCAGATACGCAGTATTTT
.	.	TRBJ2-2	TRBV5-4	CASSVDRLRSGELFF	TGTGCCAGCAGCGTAGATAGGCTTAGGAGCGGGGAGCTGTTTTTT
.	TRBD2	TRBJ2-1	TRBV15	CATSSGGSSGGRNEQFF	TGTGCCACCAGCAGCGGAGGGTCGTCGGGAGGGCGGAATGAGCAGTTCTTC
.	TRBD1	TRBJ2-7	TRBV27	CASGTGSNEQYF	TGTGCCAGCGGGACAGGGAGCAACGAGCAGTACTTC
.	.	TRBJ1-6	TRBV6-1	CASSEVRGGDSPLHF	TGTGCCAGCAGTGAAGTAAGAGGGGGAGATTCACCCCTCCACTTT
.	TRBD2	TRBJ2-2	TRBV27	CASSSLGLAGPNTGELFF	TGTGCCAGCAGTTCACTGGGACTAGCGGGACCCAACACCGGGGAGCTGTTTTTT
.	.	TRBJ1-2	TRBV30	CASSLGTHYGYTF	TGTGCCTCCTCACTCGGGACACACTATGGCTACACCTTC
.	TRBD2	TRBJ2-1	TRBV6-2/TRBV6-3	CASSPPTSGSYNEQFF	TGTGCCAGCAGTCCGCCGACTAGCGGATCCTACAATGAGCAGTTCTTC
.	TRBD2	TRBJ2-5	TRBV20-1	CSARGGETQYF	TGCAGTGCTAGGGGAGGGGAGACCCAGTACTTC
.	.	TRBJ2-3	TRBV2	CASSLDFFGTQYF	TGTGCCAGCAGTTTGGACTTTTTCGGTACGCAGTATTTT
.	TRBD2	TRBJ2-5	TRBV10-1	CASSDSRTSAETQYF	TGCGCCAGCAGTGATAGCCGAACTAGCGCGGAGACCCAGTACTTC
.	.	TRBJ1-3	TRBV18	CASSLEGPGSGNTIYF	TGTGCCAGCTCACTGGAGGGGCCAGGATCTGGAAACACCATATATTTT
.	.	TRBJ1-2	TRBV28	CASRPQGIENGYTF	TGTGCCAGCAGACCCCAGGGAATCGAAAATGGCTACACCTTC
.	TRBD2	TRBJ2-1	TRBV19	CASSLLAGGPPSNEQFF	TGTGCCAGTAGTCTCCTAGCGGGAGGCCCCCCGTCGAATGAGCAGTTCTTC
.	.	TRBJ1-6	TRBV3-1/TRBV3-2	CASSLNNSPLHF	TGTGCCAGCAGCTTAAATAATTCACCCCTCCACTTT
.	TRBD2	TRBJ2-1	TRBV3-1/TRBV3-2	CASSQQLAAGNEQFF	TGTGCCAGCAGCCAACAACTAGCGGCGGGCAATGAGCAGTTCTTC
.	TRBD1	TRBJ1-5	TRBV4-1	CASSHSGQGDQPQHF	TGCGCCAGCAGCCATTCCGGACAGGGGGATCAGCCCCAGCATTTT
few	TRBD2	TRBJ2-7	TRBV28	CASSFWTSLSYEQYF	TGTGCCAGCAGTTTTTGGACTAGCCTCTCCTACGAGCAGTACTTC
.	TRBD2	TRBJ2-5	TRBV28	CASRPGGGGVRETQYF	TGTGCCAGCAGGCCCGGGGGGGGCGGAGTTCGAGAGACCCAGTACTTC
few	TRBD1	TRBJ2-5	TRBV5-1	CATRRAGGSQETQYF	TGCGCCACCAGAAGGGCAGGGGGCTCCCAAGAGACCCAGTACTTC
.	.	TRBJ1-5	TRBV27	CASRQTAHQPQHF	TGTGCCAGCAGACAGACAGCCCATCAGCCCCAACATTTT
.	.	TRBJ1-2	TRBV6-2/TRBV6-3	CASSYLGENYGYTF	TGTGCCAGCAGTTACCTAGGAGAAAACTATGGCTACACCTTC
.	TRBD2	TRBJ2-5	TRBV5-1	CASSRLTGTSGRAETQYF	TGCGCCAGCAGCCGTTTGACCGGGACTAGCGGGAGGGCAGAGACCCAGTACTTC